Given below is one T cell receptor beta chain in context. Its antigen is still unknown. A read error may produce the germline difference seen at one junction end. Every immunoSEQ plate was one replicate of a subset's evenly spread DNA. Replicate PCRs from sorted subsets contained around 200 ng DNA, which is approximately 30,000 T cell genomes. Some clones are missing from TCRdb's copy, which holds only in-frame ones; the method was immunoSEQ multiplex PCR. In the table there are around 620,000 clones, 95% of which are singletons. The data are from a study of shared clonotypes between healthy human individuals. Study-wide points: Sorted-subset samples were not fully sequenced, rarefaction indicated.

CD8 cells classed as naive were CD45RO-negative and positively selected for CCR7, excluding terminally differentiated effector memory CD45RA+ cells. The CDR3 contains 13 residues. The germline gives CDR1 PRHDT, CDR2 FYEKMQ (reference sequence). The sample taken for sequencing was naive CD8+ T cells sorted from blood. The sequence came from a woman in her twenties or thirties in good health. This sequence joins TRBV13 and TRBJ1-3; 11 bases match TRBD1. The CDR3 bases are TGTGCCAGCAGCTTAGGGGACAGGGGGCGCGAATCCTTT. Amino acid sequence: CASSLGDRGRESF.